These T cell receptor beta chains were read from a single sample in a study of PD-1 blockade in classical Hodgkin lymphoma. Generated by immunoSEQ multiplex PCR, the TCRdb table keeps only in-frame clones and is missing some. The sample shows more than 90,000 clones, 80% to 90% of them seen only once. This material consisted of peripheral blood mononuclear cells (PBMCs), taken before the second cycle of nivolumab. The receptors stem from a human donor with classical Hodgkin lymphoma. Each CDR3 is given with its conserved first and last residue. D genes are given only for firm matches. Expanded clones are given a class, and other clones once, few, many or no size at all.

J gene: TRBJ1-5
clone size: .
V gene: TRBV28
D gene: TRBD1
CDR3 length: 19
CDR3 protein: CASSFIGGQISYSNQPQHF
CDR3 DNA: TGTGCCAGCAGTTTTATCGGGGGACAGATTAGTTATAGCAATCAGCCCCAGCATTTT

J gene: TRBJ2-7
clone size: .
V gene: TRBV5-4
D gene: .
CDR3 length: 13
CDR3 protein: CASGSPNSYEQYF
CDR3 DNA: TGTGCCAGCGGTAGTCCTAACTCCTACGAGCAGTACTTC

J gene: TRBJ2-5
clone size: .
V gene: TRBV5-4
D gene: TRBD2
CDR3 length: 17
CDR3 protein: CASSLDLAGGPEETQYF
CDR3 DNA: TGTGCCAGCAGCTTGGACCTAGCGGGGGGGCCGGAGGAGACCCAGTACTTC

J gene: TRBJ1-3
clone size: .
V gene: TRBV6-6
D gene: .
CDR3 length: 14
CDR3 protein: CASSYEGSRDTIYF
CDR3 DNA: TGTGCCAGCAGTTACGAGGGGTCGAGAGACACCATATATTTT

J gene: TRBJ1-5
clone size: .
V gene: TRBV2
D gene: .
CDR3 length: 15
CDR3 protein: CASSDRRRLNQPQHF
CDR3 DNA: TGTGCCAGCAGTGATAGGAGACGGCTCAATCAGCCCCAGCATTTT

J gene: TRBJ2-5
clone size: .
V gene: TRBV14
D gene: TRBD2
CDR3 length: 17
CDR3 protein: CASSQGAIGLAGETQYF
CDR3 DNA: TGTGCCAGCAGCCAAGGAGCAATTGGACTAGCGGGCGAGACCCAGTACTTC

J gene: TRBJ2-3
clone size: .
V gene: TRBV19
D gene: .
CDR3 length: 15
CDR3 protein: CASSLVGGAVDTQYF
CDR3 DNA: TGTGCCAGTAGCCTCGTGGGGGGCGCAGTAGATACGCAGTATTTT

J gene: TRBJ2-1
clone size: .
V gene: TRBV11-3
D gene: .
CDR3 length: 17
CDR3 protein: CASSVDPTPFSYNEQFF
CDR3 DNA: TGTGCCAGCAGCGTCGACCCTACCCCCTTCTCTTACAATGAGCAGTTCTTC

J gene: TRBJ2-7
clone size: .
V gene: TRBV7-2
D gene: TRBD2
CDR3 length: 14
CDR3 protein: CASSITGTSGEQYF
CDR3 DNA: TGTGCCAGCAGCATCACCGGGACTAGTGGCGAGCAGTACTTC

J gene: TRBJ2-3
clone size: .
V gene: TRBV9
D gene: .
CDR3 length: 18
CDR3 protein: CASSRLPAGQIRTDTQYF
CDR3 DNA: TGTGCCAGCAGCCGCCTTCCCGCGGGACAGATCCGCACAGATACGCAGTATTTT

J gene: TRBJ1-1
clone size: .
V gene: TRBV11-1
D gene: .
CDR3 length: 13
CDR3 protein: CASSLVQNTEAFF
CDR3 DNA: TGTGCCAGCAGCTTAGTACAGAACACTGAAGCTTTCTTT

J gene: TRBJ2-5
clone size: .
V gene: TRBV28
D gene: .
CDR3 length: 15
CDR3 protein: CASSFLQGQLETQYF
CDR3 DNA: TGTGCCAGCAGCTTCTTACAGGGTCAACTCGAGACCCAGTACTTC

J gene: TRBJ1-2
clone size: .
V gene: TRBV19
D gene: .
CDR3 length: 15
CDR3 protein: CASSISPQGFYGYTF
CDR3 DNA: TGTGCCAGTAGTATATCACCTCAGGGCTTCTATGGCTACACCTTC

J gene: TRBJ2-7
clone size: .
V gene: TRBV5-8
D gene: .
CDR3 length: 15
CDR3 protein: CASSLLRDTSYEQYF
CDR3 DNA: TGTGCCAGCAGCTTGCTGCGGGACACTTCCTACGAGCAGTACTTC

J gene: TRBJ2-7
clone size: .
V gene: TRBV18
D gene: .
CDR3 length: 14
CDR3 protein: CASSPLRDGGEQYF
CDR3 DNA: TGTGCCAGCTCACCACTCCGGGACGGGGGCGAGCAGTACTTC

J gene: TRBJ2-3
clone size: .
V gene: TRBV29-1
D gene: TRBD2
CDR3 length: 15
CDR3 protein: CSVPGTSGQTDTQYF
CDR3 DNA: TGCAGCGTTCCCGGGACTAGCGGGCAAACAGATACGCAGTATTTT

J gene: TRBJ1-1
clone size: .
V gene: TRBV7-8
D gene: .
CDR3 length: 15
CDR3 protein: CASSVDTPMNTEAFF
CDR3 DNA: TGTGCCAGCAGCGTGGACACGCCAATGAACACTGAAGCTTTCTTT

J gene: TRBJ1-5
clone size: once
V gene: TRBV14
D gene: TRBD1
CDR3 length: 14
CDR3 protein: CASSRTGLNQPQHF
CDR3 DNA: TGTGCCAGCAGCCGGACAGGTCTAAATCAGCCCCAGCATTTT

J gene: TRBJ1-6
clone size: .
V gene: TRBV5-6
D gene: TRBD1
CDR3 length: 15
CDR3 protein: CASSGGTGDNSPLHF
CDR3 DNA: TGTGCCAGCAGCGGCGGGACAGGGGACAATTCACCCCTCCACTTT

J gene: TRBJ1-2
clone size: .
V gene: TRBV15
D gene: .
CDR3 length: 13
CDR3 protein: CATSRAQFYGYTF
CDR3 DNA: TGTGCCACCAGCAGAGCACAGTTCTATGGCTACACCTTC

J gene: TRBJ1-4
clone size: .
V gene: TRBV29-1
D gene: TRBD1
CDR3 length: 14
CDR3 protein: CSVDYRGQGEKLFF
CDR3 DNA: TGCAGCGTCGACTACAGGGGGCAGGGAGAAAAACTGTTTTTT

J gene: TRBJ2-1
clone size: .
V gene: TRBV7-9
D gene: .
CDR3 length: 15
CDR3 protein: CASSPTRADSNEQFF
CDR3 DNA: TGTGCCAGCAGCCCCACACGAGCGGACTCCAATGAGCAGTTCTTC

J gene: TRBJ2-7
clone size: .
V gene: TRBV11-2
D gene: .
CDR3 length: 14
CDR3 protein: CASSLMGVPYEQYF
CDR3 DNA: TGTGCCAGCAGCTTAATGGGGGTGCCCTACGAGCAGTACTTC

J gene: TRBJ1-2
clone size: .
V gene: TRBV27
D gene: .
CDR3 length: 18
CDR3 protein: CASSLGRGNRAENYGYTF
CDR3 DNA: TGTGCCAGCAGTTTGGGAAGGGGAAACAGGGCTGAAAACTATGGCTACACCTTC

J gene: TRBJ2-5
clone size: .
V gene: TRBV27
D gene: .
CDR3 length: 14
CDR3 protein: CASSLQASQETQYF
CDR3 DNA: TGTGCCAGCAGTTTACAAGCATCTCAAGAGACCCAGTACTTC

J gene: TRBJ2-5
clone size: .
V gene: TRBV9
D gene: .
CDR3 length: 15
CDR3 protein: CASSVAFGSGETQYF
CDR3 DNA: TGTGCCAGCAGCGTAGCATTTGGTAGCGGAGAGACCCAGTACTTC

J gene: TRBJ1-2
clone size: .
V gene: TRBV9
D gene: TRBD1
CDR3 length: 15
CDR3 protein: CASSVEDRGPYGYTF
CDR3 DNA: TGTGCCAGCAGCGTAGAAGACAGGGGCCCCTATGGCTACACCTTC

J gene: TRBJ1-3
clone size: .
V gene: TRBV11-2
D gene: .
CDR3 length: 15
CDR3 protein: CASSLIKGIANTIYF
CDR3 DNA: TGTGCCAGCAGCTTAATTAAGGGGATTGCAAACACCATATATTTT

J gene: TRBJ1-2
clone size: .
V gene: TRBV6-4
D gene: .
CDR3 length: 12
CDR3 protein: CASRSVEDGYTF
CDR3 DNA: TGTGCCAGCAGATCCGTTGAGGATGGCTACACCTTC

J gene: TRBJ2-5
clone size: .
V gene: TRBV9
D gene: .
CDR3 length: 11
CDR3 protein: CASSVEETQYF
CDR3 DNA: TGTGCCAGCAGCGTAGAAGAGACCCAGTACTTC